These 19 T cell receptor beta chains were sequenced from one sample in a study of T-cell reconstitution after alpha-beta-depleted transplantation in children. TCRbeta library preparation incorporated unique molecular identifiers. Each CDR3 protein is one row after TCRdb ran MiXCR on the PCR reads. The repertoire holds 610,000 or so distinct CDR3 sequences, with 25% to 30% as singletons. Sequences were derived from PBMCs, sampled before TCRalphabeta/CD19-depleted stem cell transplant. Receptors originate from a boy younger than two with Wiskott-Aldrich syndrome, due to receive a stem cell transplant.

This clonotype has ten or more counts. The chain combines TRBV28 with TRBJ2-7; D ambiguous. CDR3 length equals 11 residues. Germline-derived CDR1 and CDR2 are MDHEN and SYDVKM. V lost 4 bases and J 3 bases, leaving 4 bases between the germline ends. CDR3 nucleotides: TGTGCCAGCAGTTCGGTCTACGAGCAGTACTTC. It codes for CASSSVYEQYF.

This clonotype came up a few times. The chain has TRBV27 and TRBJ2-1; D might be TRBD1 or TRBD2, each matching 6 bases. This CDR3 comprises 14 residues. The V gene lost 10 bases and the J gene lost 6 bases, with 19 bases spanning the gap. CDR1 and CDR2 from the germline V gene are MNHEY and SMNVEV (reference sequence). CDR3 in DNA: TGTGCCACGAAAGGAGGGGGAGGCTTCAATGAGCAGTTCTTC. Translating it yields CATKGGGGFNEQFF.

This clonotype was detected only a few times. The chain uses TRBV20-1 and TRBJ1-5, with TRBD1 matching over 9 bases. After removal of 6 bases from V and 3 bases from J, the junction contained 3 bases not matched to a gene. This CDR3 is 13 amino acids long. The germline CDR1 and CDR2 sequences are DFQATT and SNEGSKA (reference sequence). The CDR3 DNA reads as TGCAGTGCCGGACAGGGGATCAATCAGCCCCAGCATTTT. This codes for CSAGQGINQPQHF.

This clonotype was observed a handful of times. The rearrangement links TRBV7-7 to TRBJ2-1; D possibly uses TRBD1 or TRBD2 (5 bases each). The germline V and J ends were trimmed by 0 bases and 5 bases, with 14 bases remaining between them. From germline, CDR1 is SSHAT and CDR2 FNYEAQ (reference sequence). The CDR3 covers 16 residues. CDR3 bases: TGTGCCAGCAGCTTAGCCCCAGGGAGCTCTAACAATGAGCAGTTCTTC. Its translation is CASSLAPGSSNNEQFF.

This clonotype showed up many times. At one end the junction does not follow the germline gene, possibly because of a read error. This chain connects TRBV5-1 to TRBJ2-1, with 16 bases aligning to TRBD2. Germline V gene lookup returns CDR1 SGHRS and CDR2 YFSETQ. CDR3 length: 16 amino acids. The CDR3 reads CASSLGTSGRGNEQFF. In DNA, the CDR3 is TGTGCCAGCAGTTTAGGGACTAGCGGGAGGGGAAATGAGCAGTTCTTC.

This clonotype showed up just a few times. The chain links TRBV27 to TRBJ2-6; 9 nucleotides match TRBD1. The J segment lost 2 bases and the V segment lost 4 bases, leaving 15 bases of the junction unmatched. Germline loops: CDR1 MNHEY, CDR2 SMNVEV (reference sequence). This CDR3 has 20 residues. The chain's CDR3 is CASSSYLIGQGLTGANVLTF. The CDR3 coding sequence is TGTGCCAGCAGTTCCTATTTGATCGGACAGGGGCTCACTGGGGCCAACGTCCTGACTTTC.

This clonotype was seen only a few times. As DNA, the CDR3 is TGCGCCAGCAGCTTACAGGGTTTTTATGAGCAGTTCTTC. Protein product: CASSLQGFYEQFF. The V gene is TRBV5-1, the J gene TRBJ2-1; D is possibly TRBD1 (6 bases). Trimming took off 2 bases at V and 8 bases at J, with 11 bases between the two ends. Germline V lookup: CDR1 SGHRS, CDR2 YFSETQ. This CDR3 contains 13 residues.

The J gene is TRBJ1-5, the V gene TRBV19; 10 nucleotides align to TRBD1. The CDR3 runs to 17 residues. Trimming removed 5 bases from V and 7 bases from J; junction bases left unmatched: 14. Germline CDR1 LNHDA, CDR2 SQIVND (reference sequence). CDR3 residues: CASSPRQGARIWQPQHF. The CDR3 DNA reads TGTGCCAGTAGTCCCCGACAGGGGGCGCGTATATGGCAGCCCCAGCATTTT.

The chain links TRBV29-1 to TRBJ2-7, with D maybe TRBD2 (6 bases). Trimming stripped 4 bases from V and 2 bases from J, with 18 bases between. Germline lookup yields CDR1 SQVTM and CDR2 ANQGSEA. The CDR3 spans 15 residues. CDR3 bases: TGCAGCGTTGGGTCCCCAGCGGGTCAGCCCTACGAGCAGTACTTC. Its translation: CSVGSPAGQPYEQYF.

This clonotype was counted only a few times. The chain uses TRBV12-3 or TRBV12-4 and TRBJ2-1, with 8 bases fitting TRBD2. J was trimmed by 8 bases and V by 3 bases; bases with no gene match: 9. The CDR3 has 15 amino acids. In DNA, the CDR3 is TGTGCCAGCAGTTTTCAAGCGGGAGTTTGGCATGAGCAGTTCTTC. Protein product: CASSFQAGVWHEQFF.

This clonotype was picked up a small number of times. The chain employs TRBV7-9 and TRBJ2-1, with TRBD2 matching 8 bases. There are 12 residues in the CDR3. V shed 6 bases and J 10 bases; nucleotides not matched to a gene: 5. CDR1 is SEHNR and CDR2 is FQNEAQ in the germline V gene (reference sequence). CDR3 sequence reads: CASSQSGGEQFF. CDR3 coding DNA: TGTGCCAGCAGTCAAAGCGGGGGCGAGCAGTTCTTC.

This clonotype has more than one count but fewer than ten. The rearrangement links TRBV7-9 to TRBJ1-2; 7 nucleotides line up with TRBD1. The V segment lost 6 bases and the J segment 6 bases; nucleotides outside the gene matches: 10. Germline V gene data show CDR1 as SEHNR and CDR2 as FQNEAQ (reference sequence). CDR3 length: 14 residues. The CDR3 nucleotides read TGTGCCAGCAGGGAGGACAGGTCCGGGCATGGCTACACCTTC. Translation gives CASREDRSGHGYTF.

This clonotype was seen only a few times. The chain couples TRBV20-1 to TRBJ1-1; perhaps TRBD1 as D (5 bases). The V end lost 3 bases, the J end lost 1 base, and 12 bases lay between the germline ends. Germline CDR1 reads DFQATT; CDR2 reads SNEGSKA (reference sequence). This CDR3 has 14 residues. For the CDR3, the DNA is TGCAGTGCTAGGCGGGGACCGCAGAACACTGAAGCTTTCTTT. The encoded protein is CSARRGPQNTEAFF.

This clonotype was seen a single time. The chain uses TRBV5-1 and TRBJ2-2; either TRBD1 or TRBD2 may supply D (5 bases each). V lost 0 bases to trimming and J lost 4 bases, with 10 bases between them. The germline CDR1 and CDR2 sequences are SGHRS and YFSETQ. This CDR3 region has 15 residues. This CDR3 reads CASSLAGRATGELFF. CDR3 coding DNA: TGCGCCAGCAGCTTGGCAGGGAGAGCCACCGGGGAGCTGTTTTTT.

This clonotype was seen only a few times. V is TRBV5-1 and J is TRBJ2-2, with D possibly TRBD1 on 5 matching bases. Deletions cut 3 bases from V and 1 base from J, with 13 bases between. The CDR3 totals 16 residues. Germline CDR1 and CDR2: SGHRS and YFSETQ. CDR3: CASSSPPGLNTGELFF. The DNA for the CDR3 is TGCGCCAGCAGCTCCCCTCCAGGGTTGAACACCGGGGAGCTGTTTTTT.

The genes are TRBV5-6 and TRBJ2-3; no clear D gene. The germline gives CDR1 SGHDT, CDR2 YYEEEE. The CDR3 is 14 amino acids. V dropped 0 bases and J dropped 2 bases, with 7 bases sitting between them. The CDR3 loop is CASSLEFATDTQYF. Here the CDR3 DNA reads TGTGCCAGCAGCTTGGAGTTCGCCACAGATACGCAGTATTTT.

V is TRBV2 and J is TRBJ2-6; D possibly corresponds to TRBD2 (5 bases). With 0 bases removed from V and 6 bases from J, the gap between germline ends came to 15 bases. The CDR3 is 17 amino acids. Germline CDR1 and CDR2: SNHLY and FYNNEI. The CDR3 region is CASSEAGAGRVANVLTF. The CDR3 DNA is TGTGCCAGCAGTGAAGCGGGCGCGGGCCGCGTGGCCAACGTCCTGACTTTC.

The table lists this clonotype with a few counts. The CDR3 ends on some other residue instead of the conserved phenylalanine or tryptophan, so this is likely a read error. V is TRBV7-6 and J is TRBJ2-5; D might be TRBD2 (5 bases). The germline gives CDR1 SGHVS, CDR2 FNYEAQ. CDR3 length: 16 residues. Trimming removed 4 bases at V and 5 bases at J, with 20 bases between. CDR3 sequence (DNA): TGTGCCAGCAGCTCAATTCCTAGCCAAACTGGGGAGACCCAGTACTCC. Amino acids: CASSSIPSQTGETQYS.

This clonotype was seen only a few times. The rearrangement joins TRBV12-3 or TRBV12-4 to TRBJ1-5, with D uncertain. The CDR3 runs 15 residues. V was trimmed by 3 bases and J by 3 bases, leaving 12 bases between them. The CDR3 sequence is CASSFMAGPNQPQHF. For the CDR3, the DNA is TGTGCCAGCAGTTTCATGGCCGGACCCAATCAGCCCCAGCATTTT.